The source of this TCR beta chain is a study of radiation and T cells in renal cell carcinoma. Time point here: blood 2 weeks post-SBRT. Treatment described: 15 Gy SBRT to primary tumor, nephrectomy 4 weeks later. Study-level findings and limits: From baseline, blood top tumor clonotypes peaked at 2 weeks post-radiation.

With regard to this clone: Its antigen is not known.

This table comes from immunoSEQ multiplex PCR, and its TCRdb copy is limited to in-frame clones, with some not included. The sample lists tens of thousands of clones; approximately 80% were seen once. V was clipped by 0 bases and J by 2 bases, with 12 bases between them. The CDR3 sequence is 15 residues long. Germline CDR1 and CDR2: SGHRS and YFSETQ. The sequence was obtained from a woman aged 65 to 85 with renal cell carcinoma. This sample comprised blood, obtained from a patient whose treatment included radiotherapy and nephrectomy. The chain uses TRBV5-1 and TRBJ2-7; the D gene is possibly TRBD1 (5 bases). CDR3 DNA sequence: TGCGCCAGCAGCTTGGCGGACAACCGTCCCTACGAGCAGTACTTC. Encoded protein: CASSLADNRPYEQYF.